This T cell receptor beta chain came from a study of regulatory T cells in long-lasting Graves disease. Looking at the study overall: Antithyroid drug intake by newly diagnosed Graves' patients had lasted under 3 months.

The authors built TCR beta libraries using iRepertoire HTBI primers and Arm-PCR of CDR3 regions. TCRdb re-called the multiplex PCR reads with MiXCR, one entry per CDR3 protein. The sample carries around 250,000 distinct CDR3 sequences, 15% to 20% recorded once. The CDR3 length is 13 residues. CDR1 and CDR2 (germline): SNHLY, FYNNEI. Trimming took off 7 bases at V and 7 bases at J, with 16 bases between the two ends. In its sample, this clonotype was seen many times. Its antigen is currently unknown. Study-level points and caveats: Among samples with persistent disease, TRBV28, TRBJ1-2 and TRBJ2-5 were favored.

Time point meaning: newly diagnosed GD, antithyroid drugs for less than 3 months. With RNA extracted from PBMCs as input, the TCR library was made. The same data also went into a second study, on T cells in Graves' hyperthyroidism and ophthalmopathy. That report notes: Clinical symptoms, serum thyroxine and TRAb, thyroid ultrasound and orbital computed tomography were used for the diagnoses. First-round RT-PCR with HTBI primers amplified the TCR CDR3 region.

The chain uses TRBV2 and TRBJ1-1, with a possible D match to TRBD1 (5 bases). The sequences come from peripheral blood mononuclear cells (PBMCs), collected at new diagnosis, from a patient treated with antithyroid drugs. The sequence came from a woman in her twenties or thirties with Graves disease. CDR3 DNA: TGTGCCAGCACGGCCGACAGTCATCTTGAAGCTTTCTTT. Residues: CASTADSHLEAFF.